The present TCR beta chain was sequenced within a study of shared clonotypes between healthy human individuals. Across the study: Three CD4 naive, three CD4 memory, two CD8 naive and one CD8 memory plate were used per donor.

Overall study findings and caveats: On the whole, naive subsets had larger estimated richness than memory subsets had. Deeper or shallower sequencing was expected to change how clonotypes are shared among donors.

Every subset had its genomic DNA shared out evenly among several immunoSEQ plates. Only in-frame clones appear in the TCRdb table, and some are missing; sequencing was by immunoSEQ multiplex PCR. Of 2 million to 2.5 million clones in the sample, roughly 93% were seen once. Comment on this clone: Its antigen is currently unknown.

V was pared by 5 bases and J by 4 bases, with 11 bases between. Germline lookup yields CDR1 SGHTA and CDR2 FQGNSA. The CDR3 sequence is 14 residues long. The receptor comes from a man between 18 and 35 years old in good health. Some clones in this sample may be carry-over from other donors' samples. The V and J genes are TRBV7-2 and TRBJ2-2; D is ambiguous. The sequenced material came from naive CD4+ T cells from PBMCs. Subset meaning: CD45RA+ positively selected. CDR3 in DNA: TGTGCCAGCAGCGGAGCTTGGGTCACCGGGGAGCTGTTTTTT. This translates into CASSGAWVTGELFF. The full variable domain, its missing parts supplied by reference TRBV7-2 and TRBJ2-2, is GAGVSQSPSNKVTEKGKDVELRCDPISGHTALYWYRQSLGQGLEFLIYFQGNSAPDKSGLPSDRFSAERTGGSVSTLTIQRTQQEDSAVYLCASSGAWVTGELFFGEGSRLTVL.